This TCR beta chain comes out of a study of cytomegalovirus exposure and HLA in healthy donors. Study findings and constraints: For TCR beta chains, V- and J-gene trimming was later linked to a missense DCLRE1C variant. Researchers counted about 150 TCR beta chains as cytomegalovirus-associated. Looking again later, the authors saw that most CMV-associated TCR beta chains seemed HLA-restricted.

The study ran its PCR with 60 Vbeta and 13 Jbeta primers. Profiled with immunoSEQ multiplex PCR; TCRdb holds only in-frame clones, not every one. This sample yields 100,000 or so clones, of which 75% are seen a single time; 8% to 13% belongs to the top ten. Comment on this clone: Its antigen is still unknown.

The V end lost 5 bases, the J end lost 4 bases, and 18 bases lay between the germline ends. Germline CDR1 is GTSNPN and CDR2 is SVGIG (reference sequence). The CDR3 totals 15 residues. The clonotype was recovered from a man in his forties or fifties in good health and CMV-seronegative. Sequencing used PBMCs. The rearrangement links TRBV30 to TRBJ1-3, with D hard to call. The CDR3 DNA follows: TGTGCCTGGGGCCCGCGATCACTCGGGGGAAACACCATATATTTT. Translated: CAWGPRSLGGNTIYF. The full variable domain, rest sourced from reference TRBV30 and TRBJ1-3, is SQTIHQWPATLVQPVGSPLSLECTVEGTSNPNLYWYRQAAGRGLQLLFYSVGIGQISSEVPQNLSASRPQDRQFILSSKKLLLSDSGFYLCAWGPRSLGGNTIYFGEGSWLTVV.